The 12 T cell receptor beta chains presented below share a single source sample, sequenced in a study of shared clonotypes between healthy human individuals. Sequenced by immunoSEQ multiplex PCR; TCRdb stores in-frame clones only, minus some. The sample holds around 2,000,000 clones, 95% seen once. The specimen sequenced was naive CD4+ T cells sorted from blood. Stated subset: CD45RA+ positively selected. These TCRs come from a man aged 18 to 35 in good health.

The chain is built from TRBV9 and TRBJ1-2; D remains ambiguous. This CDR3 is built from 17 residues. The germline CDR1 and CDR2 sequences are SGDLS and YYNGEE. V was shortened by 0 bases and J by 4 bases, with 19 bases between the two germline ends. The CDR3 DNA reads as TGTGCCAGCAGCGTAGAGCCCCTGCTCCTGCAGTCCTATGGCTACACCTTC. Amino acid sequence: CASSVEPLLLQSYGYTF.

The CDR3: CASSVGPDYNEQFF. The CDR3 DNA sequence: TGTGCCAGCAGCGTAGGTCCAGACTACAATGAGCAGTTCTTC. This rearrangement joins TRBV9 to TRBJ2-1; no clear D gene. The CDR3 length is 14 residues. Germline-derived CDR1 and CDR2 are SGDLS and YYNGEE. With 0 bases removed from V and 3 bases from J, the gap between germline ends came to 7 bases.

The chain uses TRBV6-5 and TRBJ2-7; D may be TRBD1 (5 bases). Trimming removed 5 bases at V and 0 bases at J, with 14 bases between. This CDR3 is built from 15 residues. CDR1 MNHEY and CDR2 SVGAGI come from the germline V gene. The CDR3 region has the DNA TGTGCCAGCAGTACGACAGCTAAGAGCTCCTACGAGCAGTACTTC. Translating gives CASSTTAKSSYEQYF.

This chain connects TRBV19 to TRBJ2-7, with TRBD1 as a possible D gene (7 bases). V gave up 8 bases and J gave up 4 bases, with 18 bases separating them. CDR1 is LNHDA, CDR2 SQIVND, per germline (reference sequence). CDR3 length: 14 residues. CDR3 protein: CASQEQGGKYEQYF. Written as DNA, the CDR3 is TGTGCCAGTCAAGAGCAGGGGGGTAAATACGAGCAGTACTTC.

V gene TRBV19 combines with J gene TRBJ1-2; D gene ambiguous. Looked up from germline, CDR1 is LNHDA and CDR2 is SQIVND (reference sequence). CDR3 length: 12 amino acids. V lost 3 bases to trimming and J lost 5 bases, with 7 bases between them. The CDR3 is CASSMGIYGYTF. The DNA for the CDR3 is TGTGCCAGTAGTATGGGAATTTATGGCTACACCTTC.

This chain links TRBV4-1 with TRBJ2-1; D is uncertain. Germline lookup yields CDR1 MGHRA and CDR2 YSYEKL. The CDR3 extends over 14 amino acids. The V gene lost 7 bases and the J gene lost 4 bases, with 14 bases spanning the gap. The chain's CDR3 is CASTSKVPYNEQFF. CDR3 bases: TGCGCCAGCACCTCCAAAGTACCATACAATGAGCAGTTCTTC.

The genes are TRBV29-1 and TRBJ1-4, with D possibly TRBD1 on 5 matching bases. V lost 5 bases, J lost 5 bases, and 18 bases lay in between. CDR3 length: 15 amino acids. Germline V gives CDR1 SQVTM, CDR2 ANQGSEA. Here the CDR3 DNA reads TGCAGCGTTCGAGTGGGGGTTTCTAAGAATGAAAAACTGTTTTTT. As protein: CSVRVGVSKNEKLFF.

This chain connects TRBV5-1 to TRBJ2-3; the D gene is possibly TRBD2 (6 bases). Trimming took off 5 bases at V and 0 bases at J, with 10 bases between the two ends. CDR1 is SGHRS and CDR2 is YFSETQ in the germline V gene. This CDR3 has 14 amino acids. The CDR3 DNA follows: TGCGCCAGCAGAGCTAGCGATAGCACAGATACGCAGTATTTT. It translates to CASRASDSTDTQYF.

V gene TRBV5-5 combines with J gene TRBJ2-7; no definite D call. CDR1 is SGHKS and CDR2 is YYEKEE in the germline V gene (reference sequence). The CDR3 has 12 amino acids. Trimming removed 0 bases from V and 4 bases from J, with 5 bases in between. The CDR3 DNA sequence: TGTGCCAGCAGCTTGGGCGATTACGAGCAGTACTTC. Amino acid sequence: CASSLGDYEQYF.

The chain is built from TRBV9 and TRBJ2-7; no reliable D call. From germline, CDR1 is SGDLS and CDR2 YYNGEE. V was shortened by 2 bases and J by 6 bases, with 12 bases between the two germline ends. The CDR3 extends over 13 amino acids. DNA of the CDR3: TGTGCCAGCAGCGTCGGGCTCGTGGGCGAGCAGTACTTC. It is translated as CASSVGLVGEQYF. The variable domain in full, with the rest retrieved from reference TRBV9 and TRBJ2-7, is DSGVTQTPKHLITATGQRVTLRCSPRSGDLSVYWYQQSLDQGLQFLIQYYNGEERAKGNILERFSAQQFPDLHSELNLSSLELGDSALYFCASSVGLVGEQYFGPGTRLTVT.

The chain combines TRBV7-9 with TRBJ2-7; TRBD1 matches at 9 bases. After removal of 6 bases from V and 5 bases from J, the junction contained 5 bases not matched to a gene. CDR1 is SEHNR, CDR2 FQNEAQ, per germline (reference sequence). The CDR3 runs to 13 residues. The CDR3 here is CASSQQGAHEQYF. In DNA, the CDR3 is TGTGCCAGCAGTCAACAGGGGGCCCACGAGCAGTACTTC.

The chain links TRBV5-4 to TRBJ2-2; possibly TRBD2 for D (5 bases). This CDR3 has 15 amino acids. Looked up from germline, CDR1 is SGHNT and CDR2 is YYREEE (reference sequence). V gave up 1 base and J gave up 0 bases, with 7 bases separating them. The CDR3 reads CASSLFGTNTGELFF. CDR3 bases: TGTGCCAGCAGCTTGTTCGGGACGAACACCGGGGAGCTGTTTTTT.